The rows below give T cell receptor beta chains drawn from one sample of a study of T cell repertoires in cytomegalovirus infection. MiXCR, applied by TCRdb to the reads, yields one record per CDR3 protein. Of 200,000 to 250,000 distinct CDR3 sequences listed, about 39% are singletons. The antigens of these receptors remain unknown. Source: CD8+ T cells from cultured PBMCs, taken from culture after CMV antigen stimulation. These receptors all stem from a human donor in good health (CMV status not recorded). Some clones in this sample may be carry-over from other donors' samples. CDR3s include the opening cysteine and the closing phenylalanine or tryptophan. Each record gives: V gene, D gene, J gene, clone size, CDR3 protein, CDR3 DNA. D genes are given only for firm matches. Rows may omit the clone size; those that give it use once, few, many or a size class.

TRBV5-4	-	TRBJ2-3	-	CASSLNRVPADTQYF	TGTGCCAGCAGCTTGAATAGGGTCCCAGCAGATACGCAGTATTTT
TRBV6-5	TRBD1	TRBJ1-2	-	CASSYPKRQGGYGYTF	TGTGCCAGCAGTTACCCCAAAAGACAGGGGGGCTATGGCTACACCTTC
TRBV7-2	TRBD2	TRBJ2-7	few	CASSPVAGGRYEQYF	TGTGCCAGCAGCCCCGTGGCGGGAGGGCGATACGAGCAGTACTTC
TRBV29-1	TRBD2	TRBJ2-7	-	CSVEELPSGSSYEQYF	TGCAGCGTTGAAGAGCTTCCTAGCGGGAGCTCCTACGAGCAGTACTTC
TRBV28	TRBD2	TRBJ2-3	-	CASSLDGLAVTDTQYF	TGTGCCAGCAGTCTGGACGGGCTAGCGGTCACAGATACGCAGTATTTT
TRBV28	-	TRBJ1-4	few	CASSFPVPRDKDEKLFF	TGTGCCAGCAGTTTTCCAGTGCCTAGGGATAAGGATGAAAAACTGTTTTTT
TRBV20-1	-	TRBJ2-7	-	CSASTDEQYF	TGCAGTGCTAGTACCGACGAGCAGTACTTC
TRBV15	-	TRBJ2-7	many	CATSRERTMGLEQYF	TGTGCCACCAGCAGAGAGAGGACAATGGGGCTCGAGCAGTACTTC
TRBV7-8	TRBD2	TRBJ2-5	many	CASSLGLAVKTQYF	TGTGCCAGCAGCTTAGGACTAGCGGTAAAGACCCAGTACTTC
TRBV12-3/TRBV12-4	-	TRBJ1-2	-	CASSPPRGASYGYTF	TGTGCCAGCAGTCCCCCCCGGGGAGCGAGCTATGGCTACACCTTC
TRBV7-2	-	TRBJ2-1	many	CASTVGRYNEQFF	TGTGCCAGCACAGTGGGACGCTACAATGAGCAGTTCTTC
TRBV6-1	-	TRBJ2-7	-	CAIRLDRSYEQYF	TGTGCCATCCGATTGGACAGATCCTACGAGCAGTACTTC
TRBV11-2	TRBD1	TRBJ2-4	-	CASSRNLGTAKNIQYF	TGTGCCAGCAGCCGAAATTTAGGGACAGCTAAAAACATTCAGTACTTC
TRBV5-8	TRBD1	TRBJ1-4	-	CASSWGQGSQSELFF	TGTGCCAGCAGTTGGGGACAGGGTTCCCAGTCGGAACTGTTTTTT
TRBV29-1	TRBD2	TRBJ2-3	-	CSVEGLAEENTDTQYF	TGCAGCGTTGAGGGACTAGCGGAGGAGAACACAGATACGCAGTATTTT
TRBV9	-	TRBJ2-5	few	CASSATHNLLETQYF	TGTGCCAGCAGTGCGACCCACAATTTACTGGAGACCCAGTACTTC
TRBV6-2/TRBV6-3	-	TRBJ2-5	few	CASSYKVAGETQYF	TGTGCCAGCAGTTACAAGGTTGCGGGCGAGACCCAGTACTTC
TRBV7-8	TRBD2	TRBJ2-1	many	CASSTWTSGTYNEQFF	TGTGCCAGCAGCACCTGGACTAGCGGGACTTACAATGAGCAGTTCTTC
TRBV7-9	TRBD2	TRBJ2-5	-	CASSPGTSGASQETQYF	TGTGCCAGCAGCCCAGGGACTAGCGGGGCTTCCCAAGAGACCCAGTACTTC
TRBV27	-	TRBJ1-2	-	CASSKTPGRNYGYTF	TGTGCCAGCAGCAAAACTCCGGGACGGAACTATGGCTACACCTTC
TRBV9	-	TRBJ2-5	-	CASSVVGGVQETQYF	TGTGCCAGCAGCGTAGTGGGTGGCGTTCAAGAGACCCAGTACTTC
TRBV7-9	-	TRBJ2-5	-	CASSLPIRQETQYF	TGTGCCAGCAGCTTACCGATCCGGCAAGAGACCCAGTACTTC
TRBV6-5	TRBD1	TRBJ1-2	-	CASSYSRGQVSYGYTF	TGTGCCAGCAGTTACTCGAGGGGGCAGGTCTCCTATGGCTACACCTTC
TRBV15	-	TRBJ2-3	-	CATRVLSTDTQYF	TGTGCCACCAGGGTGCTCAGCACAGATACGCAGTATTTT
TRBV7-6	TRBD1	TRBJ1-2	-	CASSRTGSNYGYTF	TGTGCCAGCAGCCGGACAGGATCTAACTATGGCTACACCTTC
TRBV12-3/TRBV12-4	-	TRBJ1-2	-	CASRTENSWNYGYTF	TGTGCCAGCAGGACAGAGAACAGTTGGAACTATGGCTACACCTTC
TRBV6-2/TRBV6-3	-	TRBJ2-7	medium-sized	CASSYPPPEQYF	TGTGCCAGCAGTTACCCCCCCCCCGAGCAGTACTTC
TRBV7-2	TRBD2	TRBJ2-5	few	CASSLTLAGVQETQYF	TGTGCCAGCAGCTTGACCCTAGCGGGAGTCCAAGAGACCCAGTACTTC
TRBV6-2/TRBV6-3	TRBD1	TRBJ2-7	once	CASRRQGPYEQYF	TGTGCCAGCAGGAGACAGGGTCCCTACGAGCAGTACTTC
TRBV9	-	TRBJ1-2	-	CASSVEAQRANYGYTF	TGTGCCAGCAGCGTAGAGGCGCAGAGAGCTAACTATGGCTACACCTTC
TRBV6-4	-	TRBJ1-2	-	CASRPGPYYGYTF	TGTGCCAGCAGGCCGGGACCGTACTATGGCTACACCTTC
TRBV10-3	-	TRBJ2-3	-	CAISEPADTQYF	TGTGCCATCAGTGAGCCCGCAGATACGCAGTATTTT
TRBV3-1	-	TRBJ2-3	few	CASSPWGTDTQYF	TGTGCCAGCAGCCCCTGGGGCACAGATACGCAGTATTTT
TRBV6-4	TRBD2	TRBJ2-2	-	CASTLSGKRTGELFF	TGTGCCAGCACCCTTAGCGGGAAAAGAACCGGGGAGCTGTTTTTT
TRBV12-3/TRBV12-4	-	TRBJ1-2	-	CASSSRTTILGYTF	TGTGCCAGCAGTTCCAGGACAACCATCCTAGGCTACACCTTC
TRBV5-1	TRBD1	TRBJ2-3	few	CASSLPRTGTTDTQYF	TGCGCCAGCAGCTTGCCCCGGACAGGGACCACAGATACGCAGTATTTT
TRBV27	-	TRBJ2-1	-	CASSLYDLTNNEQFF	TGTGCCAGCAGTTTATATGACTTGACGAACAATGAGCAGTTCTTC
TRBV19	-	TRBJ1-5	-	CASSIPRRVNQPQHF	TGTGCCAGTAGTATCCCCCGCAGGGTCAATCAGCCCCAGCATTTT
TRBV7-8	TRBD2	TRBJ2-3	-	CASSLRLRGTRVDTQYF	TGTGCCAGCAGCTTAAGGTTGCGGGGGACCAGAGTGGATACGCAGTATTTT
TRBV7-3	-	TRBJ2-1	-	CASSPVLIGGVFSYNEQFF	TGTGCCAGCAGCCCTGTGCTGATAGGGGGAGTGTTTTCCTACAATGAGCAGTTCTTC
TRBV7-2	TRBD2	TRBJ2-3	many	CASSSGLADHTDTQYF	TGTGCCAGCAGCTCTGGACTAGCGGACCACACAGATACGCAGTATTTT
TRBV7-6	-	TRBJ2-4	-	CASSQGRLAKNIQYF	TGTGCCAGCAGCCAGGGACGGCTAGCCAAAAACATTCAGTACTTC
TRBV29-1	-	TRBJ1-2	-	CSVEDRAPSLEALNYGYTF	TGCAGCGTTGAAGACCGAGCGCCCTCCCTAGAGGCTCTTAACTATGGCTACACCTTC
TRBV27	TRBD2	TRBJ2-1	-	CASSSTTSDNEQFF	TGTGCCAGCAGTTCGACTACTAGCGACAATGAGCAGTTCTTC
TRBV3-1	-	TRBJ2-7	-	CASSQARGGRSPREQYF	TGTGCCAGCAGCCAAGCTAGGGGGGGGCGATCTCCTCGGGAGCAGTACTTC
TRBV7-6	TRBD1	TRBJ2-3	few	CASSVTGGYTDTQYF	TGTGCCAGCAGCGTAACAGGGGGCTACACAGATACGCAGTATTTT
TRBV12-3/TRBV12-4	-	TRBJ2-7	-	CASSLVAPGNEQYF	TGTGCCAGCAGTTTAGTGGCCCCAGGGAACGAGCAGTACTTC
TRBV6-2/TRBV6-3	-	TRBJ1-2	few	CASSYMVLGGYTF	TGTGCCAGCAGTTACATGGTTCTTGGAGGCTACACCTTC